A selection of T cell receptor beta chains follows, all from one sample in a study of T cell changes during pregnancy in multiple sclerosis. This table comes from immunoSEQ multiplex PCR, and its TCRdb copy is limited to in-frame clones, with some not included. The sample has over 25,000 clones, around 93% seen once. Here the sequenced sample was CD4+ T cells from peripheral blood mononuclear cells, taken in the second trimester of pregnancy. All receptors derive from a female donor with multiple sclerosis, enrolled in a pregnancy study. The CDR3 runs from the conserved cysteine through the conserved F or W. A D gene is named only where the DNA matches it firmly. Not all rows give a size; the values are once, few, many and, for expanded clones, a class.

size	V	J	D	CDR3	DNA
-	TRBV5-6	TRBJ2-3	TRBD2	CASTGLAGGSSTDTQYF	TGTGCCAGCACGGGACTAGCGGGAGGCTCTAGCACAGATACGCAGTATTTT
-	TRBV18	TRBJ2-5	-	CASSTNWGGGETQYF	TGTGCCAGCTCCACCAACTGGGGGGGCGGCGAGACCCAGTACTTC
-	TRBV13	TRBJ1-2	TRBD1	CASSRRQGGGYTF	TGTGCCAGCAGCCGGAGACAGGGGGGTGGCTACACCTTC
-	TRBV28	TRBJ2-5	-	CASSPGSSGEETQYF	TGTGCCAGCAGCCCTGGGTCCAGCGGAGAGGAGACCCAGTACTTC
-	TRBV6-5	TRBJ2-5	-	CASSYSTGQETQYF	TGTGCCAGCAGTTACTCGACTGGCCAAGAGACCCAGTACTTC
-	TRBV30	TRBJ2-7	-	CAWALLDKPYEQYF	TGTGCCTGGGCTTTATTGGACAAGCCCTACGAGCAGTACTTC
few	TRBV10-1	TRBJ1-5	-	CASSVGVNQPQHF	TGCGCCAGCAGTGTAGGAGTTAATCAGCCCCAGCATTTT
once	TRBV10-2	TRBJ1-1	TRBD1	CASRQGYNTEAFF	TGCGCCAGCAGACAGGGGTATAACACTGAAGCTTTCTTT
once	TRBV7-2	TRBJ2-1	TRBD2	CASSLGLAGTEFF	TGTGCCAGCAGCCTCGGACTAGCGGGAACGGAGTTCTTC
once	TRBV30	TRBJ1-1	-	CAWSVRRLGEAFF	TGTGCCTGGAGTGTACGGAGACTCGGTGAAGCTTTCTTT
-	TRBV5-1	TRBJ2-5	-	CASSLAGKETQYF	TGCGCCAGCAGCTTGGCAGGGAAAGAGACCCAGTACTTC
-	TRBV14	TRBJ2-1	TRBD2	CASSQDPTRLAERDGINEQFF	TGTGCCAGCAGCCAAGATCCCACTCGACTAGCGGAGAGGGATGGTATCAATGAGCAGTTCTTC
-	TRBV5-4	TRBJ2-5	-	CASRQGGETQYF	TGTGCCAGCAGACAGGGGGGGGAGACCCAGTACTTC
-	TRBV28	TRBJ2-2	-	CASSFRVNTGELFF	TGTGCCAGCAGTTTCAGGGTAAACACCGGGGAGCTGTTTTTT
few	TRBV4-2	TRBJ2-7	TRBD1	CASSRDRGGYEQYF	TGTGCCAGCAGCCGGGACAGGGGAGGATACGAGCAGTACTTC
-	TRBV5-1	TRBJ2-4	TRBD1	CASSDGQGAYNIQYF	TGCGCCAGCAGCGACGGACAGGGGGCATATAACATTCAGTACTTC
once	TRBV5-4	TRBJ2-5	TRBD2	CASSLTGLDQETQYF	TGTGCCAGCAGCTTGACGGGACTAGACCAAGAGACCCAGTACTTC
once	TRBV11-2	TRBJ2-7	TRBD1	CASSPGQGFEQYF	TGTGCCAGCAGCCCGGGACAGGGGTTCGAGCAGTACTTC
once	TRBV5-1	TRBJ2-1	TRBD2	CASSSGSLELGGSRQFF	TGCGCCAGCAGCAGCGGTTCTTTGGAGCTAGGCGGGAGTAGACAGTTCTTC
-	TRBV5-1	TRBJ2-7	TRBD2	CASSLGLAGGTLSYEQYF	TGCGCCAGCAGCTTGGGACTAGCGGGAGGCACCCTTTCCTACGAGCAGTACTTC
few	TRBV27	TRBJ1-1	-	CASSLRGSTEAFF	TGTGCCAGCAGTTTAAGGGGATCCACTGAAGCTTTCTTT
-	TRBV9	TRBJ2-7	-	CASSVVLAGEQYF	TGTGCCAGCAGCGTAGTCTTAGCAGGGGAGCAGTACTTC
-	TRBV9	TRBJ2-1	TRBD2	CASSAPGQGGNEQFF	TGTGCCAGCAGCGCGCCGGGGCAGGGAGGGAATGAGCAGTTCTTC
-	TRBV21-1	TRBJ2-7	-	CASSKNRSGHQPTYEQYF	TGTGCCAGCAGCAAAAATCGTTCAGGGCACCAACCCACCTACGAGCAGTACTTC
-	TRBV30	TRBJ2-5	-	CAWSVRRQQETQYF	TGTGCCTGGAGTGTACGGAGACAGCAAGAGACCCAGTACTTC
-	TRBV30	TRBJ1-1	-	CAWSAGMNTEAFF	TGTGCCTGGTCGGCAGGGATGAACACTGAAGCTTTCTTT
-	TRBV27	TRBJ1-1	-	CASRHRARGTEAFF	TGTGCCAGCAGGCACAGGGCTAGGGGCACTGAAGCTTTCTTT
-	TRBV9	TRBJ2-5	-	CASSVVTGQETQYF	TGTGCCAGCAGCGTAGTGACTGGGCAAGAGACCCAGTACTTC
-	TRBV5-6	TRBJ2-1	TRBD1	CASRAQIRDRANSYNEQFF	TGTGCCAGCAGAGCCCAAATCCGGGACAGGGCTAACTCCTACAATGAGCAGTTCTTC
-	TRBV5-6	TRBJ2-2	TRBD2	CASSLVLAGGSNTGELFF	TGTGCCAGCAGCTTGGTCCTAGCGGGTGGTTCGAACACCGGGGAGCTGTTTTTT
-	TRBV29-1	TRBJ2-3	-	CSVEDPPTDTQYF	TGCAGCGTTGAAGATCCCCCGACAGATACGCAGTATTTT
-	TRBV19	TRBJ2-4	TRBD1	CASSKQGSKNIQYF	TGTGCCAGTAGTAAACAGGGGTCCAAAAACATTCAGTACTTC
few	TRBV25-1	TRBJ2-7	TRBD1	CASSESKGAREQYF	TGTGCCAGCAGTGAATCTAAGGGGGCTCGCGAGCAGTACTTC
once	TRBV19	TRBJ2-5	TRBD1	CASSKEDRDRGETQYF	TGTGCCAGTAGTAAGGAGGACAGGGATCGTGGGGAGACCCAGTACTTC
-	TRBV27	TRBJ2-7	TRBD2	CASSSGLAASGEQYF	TGTGCCAGCAGTTCGGGACTAGCGGCCTCGGGCGAGCAGTACTTC
-	TRBV10-3	TRBJ1-2	TRBD1	CAINPGQDYYGYTF	TGTGCCATCAACCCGGGACAGGACTACTATGGCTACACCTTC
-	TRBV6-1	TRBJ2-6	-	CASTFVSGANVLTF	TGTGCCAGCACCTTCGTCTCTGGGGCCAACGTCCTGACTTTC
-	TRBV6-5	TRBJ1-1	-	CASSSPSGGNTEAFF	TGTGCCAGCAGTTCCCCGTCTGGTGGCAACACTGAAGCTTTCTTT
-	TRBV18	TRBJ1-1	-	CASSSRLSGGTEAFF	TGTGCCAGCTCCTCACGACTGAGTGGAGGCACTGAAGCTTTCTTT
-	TRBV19	TRBJ1-1	-	CASSSSPGGTEAFF	TGTGCCAGTAGTTCCTCCCCCGGCGGCACTGAAGCTTTCTTT
-	TRBV6-6	TRBJ1-3	-	CASRESGGPGNTIYF	TGTGCCAGCAGGGAATCCGGAGGTCCCGGAAACACCATATATTTT
-	TRBV19	TRBJ1-2	-	CASSIGLRQGHGYTF	TGTGCCAGTAGTATAGGTTTGAGGCAGGGGCATGGCTACACCTTC
-	TRBV27	TRBJ2-2	TRBD1	CASSLGQGNTGELFF	TGTGCCAGCAGTCTGGGACAGGGGAACACCGGGGAGCTGTTTTTT
-	TRBV19	TRBJ1-2	TRBD1	CASSPYGTGPGGYTF	TGTGCCAGTAGTCCCTACGGGACAGGGCCCGGTGGCTACACCTTC
once	TRBV30	TRBJ2-2	-	CAFWANGELFF	TGTGCCTTTTGGGCTAACGGGGAGCTGTTTTTT
-	TRBV6-1	TRBJ1-1	TRBD1	CASSSQGAQGTEAFF	TGTGCCAGCAGTAGTCAGGGGGCGCAGGGCACTGAAGCTTTCTTT
few	TRBV5-1	TRBJ2-7	TRBD2	CASSLGLAGGPVYEQYF	TGCGCCAGCAGCTTGGGACTAGCGGGAGGGCCCGTGTACGAGCAGTACTTC
-	TRBV6-6	TRBJ1-2	TRBD1	CASSYSDRGQGGYTF	TGTGCCAGCAGTTACTCGGACAGGGGGCAGGGTGGCTACACCTTC
-	TRBV19	TRBJ1-5	-	CASSIHQGQGNQPQHF	TGTGCCAGTAGTATCCACCAGGGGCAGGGCAATCAGCCCCAGCATTTT
-	TRBV27	TRBJ1-6	-	CASSLDRRAYSPLHF	TGTGCCAGCAGTTTAGATAGGAGGGCGTATTCACCCCTCCACTTT
-	TRBV7-2	TRBJ1-2	TRBD1	CASSPGTAYGYTF	TGTGCCAGCAGCCCAGGGACAGCCTATGGCTACACCTTC
-	TRBV2	TRBJ2-1	-	CASLLFTYNEQFF	TGTGCCAGCCTACTATTCACCTACAATGAGCAGTTCTTC
-	TRBV6-6	TRBJ1-2	TRBD1	CASSETGTGGNGYTF	TGTGCCAGCAGTGAGACCGGGACAGGGGGTAATGGCTACACCTTC
few	TRBV9	TRBJ1-1	TRBD1	CASSVGPGGSTEAFF	TGTGCCAGCAGCGTAGGGCCAGGGGGATCCACTGAAGCTTTCTTT
-	TRBV11-2	TRBJ1-2	TRBD1	CASSPGTAPSYGYTF	TGTGCCAGCAGCCCTGGGACAGCTCCCTCGTATGGCTACACCTTC
once	TRBV30	TRBJ1-1	-	CASENQGNTEAFF	TGTGCCTCGGAAAACCAGGGGAACACTGAAGCTTTCTTT
-	TRBV30	TRBJ2-5	-	CAWSVLGQQKYF	TGTGCCTGGAGTGTACTTGGACAGCAAAAGTACTTC
few	TRBV30	TRBJ1-1	-	CAWSGRQGMNTEAFF	TGTGCCTGGAGTGGACGTCAGGGGATGAACACTGAAGCTTTCTTT
-	TRBV5-1	TRBJ2-6	-	CASSWTAGAGANVLTF	TGCGCCAGCAGCTGGACGGCGGGGGCCGGGGCCAACGTCCTGACTTTC
-	TRBV30	TRBJ2-5	-	CAWSVIEETQYF	TGTGCCTGGAGTGTAATAGAAGAGACCCAGTACTTC